The T cell receptor (beta chain) under discussion was sequenced for a study of shared clonotypes between healthy human individuals. About the study: Per donor, three plates held CD4 naive cells, three held CD4 memory, two held CD8 naive and one held CD8 memory. Study-wide results and limits: An effect of sequencing depth on clonotype sharing among donors was expected.

A deep-level run was used for the assay. Here immunoSEQ multiplex PCR was the method, and the copy in TCRdb shows in-frame clones only, minus some. The sample yields millions of clones, about 92% seen once. To note about this clone: Its antigen is as yet unknown.

The germline V gene encodes CDR1 SQVTM and CDR2 ANQGSEA. This CDR3 is built from 16 residues. V was cut by 0 bases and J by 4 bases, with 16 bases left in between. Only CD45RO-negative cells positively selected for CCR7 counted as naive CD8 cells, so terminally differentiated effector memory CD45RA+ cells were excluded. The sequenced sample consisted of naive CD8+ T cells from PBMCs. The genes are TRBV29-1 and TRBJ2-1; D perhaps matches TRBD2 (5 bases). The source of this sequence is a man in his late teens or twenties in good health. Some clones in this sample may be carry-over from other donors' samples. Here the CDR3 reads CSVEDSRGLDYNEQFF. CDR3 DNA: TGCAGCGTTGAAGATAGTCGTGGACTCGATTACAATGAGCAGTTCTTC.